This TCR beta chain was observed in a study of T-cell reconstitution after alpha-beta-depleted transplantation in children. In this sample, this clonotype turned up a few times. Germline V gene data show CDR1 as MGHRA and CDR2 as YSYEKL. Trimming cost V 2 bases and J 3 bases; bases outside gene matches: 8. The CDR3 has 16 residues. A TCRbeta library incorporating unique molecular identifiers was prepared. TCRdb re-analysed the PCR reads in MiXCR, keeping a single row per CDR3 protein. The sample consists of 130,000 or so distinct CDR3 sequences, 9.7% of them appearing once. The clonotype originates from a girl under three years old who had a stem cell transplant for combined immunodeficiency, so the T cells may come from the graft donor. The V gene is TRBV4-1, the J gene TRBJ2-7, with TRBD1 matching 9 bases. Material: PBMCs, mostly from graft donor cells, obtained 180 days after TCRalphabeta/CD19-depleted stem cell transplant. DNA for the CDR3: TGCGCCAGCAGCCAACATACAGGGGGCCGGCTCTACGAGCAGTACTTC. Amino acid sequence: CASSQHTGGRLYEQYF.